Shown below are 19 T cell receptor beta chains from a single sample sequenced in a study of spatial heterogeneity in lung cancer. Regarding time point: sample taken at primary tumor resection. These receptors are not linked to any known antigen. Via MiXCR, TCRdb re-called the 5' RACE reads, giving one row per CDR3 protein. The table records roughly 17,000 distinct CDR3 sequences, approximately 6.8% of them present only once. Notes on the study in general: Mutation tallies in tumors tracked expanded intratumoral alpha and beta TCR counts.

Sample: lung tumor tissue, taken at surgery. The receptors were gathered from a female donor with early-stage non-small cell lung cancer.

The sample holds many counts of this clonotype. This beta chain is a stray read from a library made for alpha chains; its abundance is not meaningful. This chain links TRBV7-3 with TRBJ2-3, with 9 bases identical to TRBD2. The V gene end was trimmed by 5 bases and the J gene end by 5 bases; junction bases not matched to a gene: 5. CDR1 is SGHTA and CDR2 is FQGTGA in the germline V gene. This CDR3 has 14 amino acids. The DNA for the CDR3 is TGTGCCAGCAGCCTAGCGGGGTCGGGAGATACGCAGTATTTT. Protein: CASSLAGSGDTQYF.

Many counts were recorded for this clonotype. This beta chain turned up in a library designed for alpha chains; as an off-target read, its abundance says little. The genes are TRBV11-3 and TRBJ2-1; maybe TRBD2 (6 bases). The V end was cut by 3 bases, the J end by 6 bases, with 12 bases between. This CDR3 is 14 amino acids long. Germline values: CDR1 SGHNT, CDR2 YENEEA. The CDR3 DNA reads as TGTGCCAGCAGCTTCCAAGGGACTTCCAATGAGCAGTTCTTC. Amino acid sequence: CASSFQGTSNEQFF.

This clonotype was counted ten times or more. This beta chain came through as a stray read in a library set up for alpha chains, and its size says little. The chain is built from TRBV6-4 and TRBJ2-3; D uncertain. CDR1 and CDR2 from the germline V gene are MRHNA and SNTAGT. The ends were cut back, 4 bases at V and 5 bases at J, with 16 bases in the middle. The CDR3 consists of 15 residues. CDR3 sequence: CASSVYGSQGDTQYF. CDR3 in DNA: TGTGCCAGCAGTGTTTATGGTTCGCAAGGAGATACGCAGTATTTT.

This clonotype was seen repeatedly, ten times or more. A library made for alpha chains picked up this beta chain off target, so its size means little. The chain has TRBV20-1 and TRBJ1-3; TRBD1 is a possible D gene (5 bases). The ends were cut back, 6 bases at V and 4 bases at J, with 19 bases in the middle. The length of the CDR3 is 15 residues. CDR1 and CDR2 (germline): DFQATT, SNEGSKA (reference sequence). CDR3 region: CSAPDFRGGGNTIYF. The CDR3, as DNA: TGCAGTGCCCCGGATTTTAGGGGAGGGGGAAACACCATATATTTT.

In its sample, this clonotype was seen many times. Being off target in a library aimed at alpha chains, this beta chain has a size of little meaning. This chain links TRBV20-1 with TRBJ1-1; no clear D. CDR1 DFQATT and CDR2 SNEGSKA come from the germline V gene (reference sequence). The V gene lost 4 bases and the J gene lost 1 base, with 4 bases spanning the gap. CDR3 size: 11 residues. CDR3 protein: CSATTNTEAFF. CDR3 nucleotides: TGCAGTGCTACAACGAACACTGAAGCTTTCTTT.

On this clonotype: The junction and the germline gene differ at one end; a read error may be behind it. This beta chain is a stray sequence in a library constructed for alpha chains; its clone size is not meaningful. The rearrangement uses TRBV11-2 and TRBJ1-4, with D uncertain. Germline CDR1 SGHAT, CDR2 FQNNGV. CDR3 size: 17 residues. Here the CDR3 reads CAGSLGSGGMGGEKLFF. CDR3 in DNA: TGTGCCGGCAGCTTAGGATCAGGCGGGATGGGAGGAGAAAAACTGTTTTTT.

The table lists this clonotype with a few counts. The library was built for alpha chains, so this beta chain is an off-target read and its size means little. The rearrangement links TRBV7-2 to TRBJ2-1, with 8 bases that match TRBD2. The CDR3 consists of 16 residues. The V segment lost 1 base and the J segment 0 bases; nucleotides outside the gene matches: 2. CDR1 is SGHTA and CDR2 is FQGNSA in the germline V gene. CDR3 nucleotides: TGTGCCAGCAGCTTAGTGGGGACTAGCTCCTACAATGAGCAGTTCTTC. The encoded protein is CASSLVGTSSYNEQFF. The variable domain in full, with the rest retrieved from reference TRBV7-2 and TRBJ2-1, is GAGVSQSPSNKVTEKGKDVELRCDPISGHTALYWYRQSLGQGLEFLIYFQGNSAPDKSGLPSDRFSAERTGGSVSTLTIQRTQQEDSAVYLCASSLVGTSSYNEQFFGPGTRLTVL.

This clonotype counts as medium-sized (0.01 to 0.1%). This beta chain represents an off-target read in a library built for alpha chains; its size is of limited meaning. CDR3 sequence (DNA): TGTGCCAGCAGCCCCATGGGGGGGGCGGGCGGCTACACCTTC. Its translation is CASSPMGGAGGYTF. This chain links TRBV12-3 or TRBV12-4 with TRBJ1-2, with D possibly being TRBD1 (6 bases). Trimming cost V 6 bases and J 8 bases, with 19 bases left between them. The CDR3 runs to 14 residues.

This clonotype has ten or more counts. Little can be read into the size of this beta chain, an off-target read in a library designed for alpha chains. The chain joins TRBV5-4 to TRBJ2-5, with a tentative D call TRBD2 (6 bases). The germline CDR1 and CDR2 sequences are SGHNT and YYREEE (reference sequence). The CDR3 length is 17 residues. V lost 7 bases and J lost 1, with 23 bases in between. CDR3 DNA: TGTGCCAGCTCCCCCATCGGTGCGGGACCTTCCCAAGAGACCCAGTACTTC. Its translation is CASSPIGAGPSQETQYF.

This clonotype was recorded at least ten times. This beta chain turned up in a library designed for alpha chains; as an off-target read, its abundance says little. This chain's CDR3 is CASSLGSGYEQYF. The CDR3 region has the DNA TGTGCCAGCAGCTTAGGCTCAGGTTACGAGCAGTACTTC. The chain joins TRBV11-2 to TRBJ2-7; D remains unclear. CDR1 SGHAT and CDR2 FQNNGV come from the germline V gene. V was cut by 1 base and J by 4 bases, with 8 bases left in between. This CDR3 region has 13 residues.

Remarks on this clonotype: A library prepared for alpha chains yielded this beta chain as an off-target read; its size is of little meaning. This chain joins TRBV7-2 and TRBJ2-1; D possibly corresponds to TRBD1 (6 bases). Trimming left V 5 bases short and J 6 bases short, with 17 bases between. CDR1 and CDR2 (germline): SGHTA, FQGNSA. The CDR3 sequence is 15 residues long. Here the CDR3 reads CASSRAPTGPNEQFF. The CDR3 DNA is TGTGCCAGCAGCCGAGCTCCAACAGGGCCCAATGAGCAGTTCTTC.

This clonotype was picked up many times. This beta chain came through as a stray read in a library set up for alpha chains, and its size says little. The chain uses TRBV13 and TRBJ1-6; TRBD1 might be the D (5 bases). Germline CDR1 is PRHDT and CDR2 is FYEKMQ (reference sequence). The V end lost 5 bases, the J end lost 2 bases, and 13 bases lay between the germline ends. The CDR3 runs to 16 residues. As DNA, the CDR3 is TGTGCCAGCAGCACCCGGGACGGGGCCTATAATTCACCCCTCCACTTT. Protein sequence: CASSTRDGAYNSPLHF.

This clonotype was observed at least ten times. A library made for alpha chains picked up this beta chain off target, so its size means little. The V call is TRBV6-6, the J call TRBJ1-4; D gene uncertain. CDR1 is MNHNY, CDR2 SVGAGI, per germline (reference sequence). V dropped 7 bases and J dropped 3 bases, with 12 bases sitting between them. The CDR3 sequence is 14 residues long. CDR3 region: CASKIKRANEKLFF. The CDR3 bases are TGTGCCAGCAAGATTAAGAGGGCTAATGAAAAACTGTTTTTT.

This clonotype was picked up many times. This beta chain turned up in a library designed for alpha chains; as an off-target read, its abundance says little. The chain has TRBV6-2 or TRBV6-3 and TRBJ2-1; D unresolved. The V gene lost 5 bases and the J gene lost 5 bases, with 10 bases spanning the gap. The CDR3 runs to 13 residues. The germline gives CDR1 MNHEY, CDR2 SVGEGT. The CDR3 spells CASSPFGDNEQFF. The DNA of the CDR3 is TGTGCCAGCAGTCCATTTGGTGACAATGAGCAGTTCTTC.

There are many counts of this clonotype. This beta chain was picked up by a library intended for alpha chains and is off target, so its count carries little meaning. The chain combines TRBV10-3 with TRBJ1-1; unclear D gene. V gave up 8 bases and J gave up 1 base, with 17 bases separating them. Germline V lookup: CDR1 ENHRY, CDR2 SYGVKD. This CDR3 comprises 15 residues. The chain's CDR3 is CAIAPSRTENTEAFF. The CDR3 DNA sequence: TGTGCCATCGCTCCATCAAGGACTGAGAACACTGAAGCTTTCTTT.

About this clonotype itself: A library prepared for alpha chains yielded this beta chain as an off-target read; its size is of little meaning. The V and J genes are TRBV5-1 and TRBJ2-7; D gene uncertain. V was clipped by 0 bases and J by 3 bases, with 13 bases between them. The germline CDR1 and CDR2 sequences are SGHRS and YFSETQ. The CDR3 sequence is 15 residues long. Written as DNA, the CDR3 is TGCGCCAGCAGCTTGGATTATATGCAAGGCTACGAGCAGTACTTC. Amino acid sequence: CASSLDYMQGYEQYF.

This clonotype was seen ten or more times. Since it is a stray read in a library aimed at alpha chains, this beta chain has a size that is not meaningful. The J gene is TRBJ1-2, the V gene TRBV6-6; no clear D. CDR1 MNHNY and CDR2 SVGAGI come from the germline V gene (reference sequence). The CDR3 contains 11 residues. Trimming pared 6 bases from V and 3 bases from J, leaving 5 bases between. Here the CDR3 reads CASRQDYGYTF. CDR3 DNA: TGTGCCAGCAGGCAAGACTATGGCTACACCTTC.

Relative to its sample, this clonotype is medium-sized (0.01 to 0.1%). Because this beta chain is a stray read in a library intended to capture alpha chains, its abundance should not be given much weight. The chain joins TRBV29-1 to TRBJ2-3, with D tentatively TRBD2 (6 bases). V was pared by 1 base and J by 4 bases, with 12 bases between. The CDR3 totals 14 residues. Germline values: CDR1 SQVTM, CDR2 ANQGSEA. DNA of the CDR3: TGCAGCGTTGAAGGAGGACCGGGGGCAGATACGCAGTATTTT. Residues: CSVEGGPGADTQYF.

Ten or more counts support this clonotype. As an off-target read in a library built for alpha chains, this beta chain has a frequency of little significance. The V and J genes are TRBV14 and TRBJ1-1; D might be TRBD1 (5 bases). Germline values: CDR1 SGHDN, CDR2 FVKESK. This CDR3 contains 15 residues. Trimming took off 4 bases at V and 0 bases at J, with 12 bases between the two ends. The CDR3 nucleotides are TGTGCCAGCAGCCGGGTTGGGGGAGTGAACACTGAAGCTTTCTTT. Its translation: CASSRVGGVNTEAFF.